This entry lists 18 T cell receptor beta chains sequenced from one sample in a study of blood T cell repertoires in COVID-19. Method: immunoSEQ multiplex PCR; TCRdb's copy keeps in-frame clones and lacks some. The sample yields about 230,000 clones, around 86% seen once. Material: peripheral blood. Source of these receptors: a man aged 45-65 years with COVID-19, enrolled during active disease.

This clone came up once. The chain is built from TRBV10-3 and TRBJ2-7, with a tentative D call TRBD2 (6 bases). Per the germline V gene, CDR1 is ENHRY and CDR2 is SYGVKD. The CDR3 runs to 13 residues. Trimming removed 4 bases at V and 3 bases at J, with 10 bases between. The CDR3 DNA is TGTGCCATCAGTGGGGCTAGCGACTACGAGCAGTACTTC. It specifies CAISGASDYEQYF.

The chain links TRBV20-1 to TRBJ2-1; 13 positions agree with TRBD2. CDR3 size: 19 residues. The V gene end was trimmed by 3 bases and the J gene end by 4 bases; junction bases not matched to a gene: 15. Germline-derived CDR1 and CDR2 are DFQATT and SNEGSKA (reference sequence). The CDR3 nucleotides are TGCAGTGCTAGTTCCCCGGGACTAGCGGGGTCCTCAGTATACAATGAGCAGTTCTTC. Its protein product is CSASSPGLAGSSVYNEQFF.

This chain connects TRBV5-4 to TRBJ1-3; D gene unclear. Germline loops: CDR1 SGHNT, CDR2 YYREEE (reference sequence). CDR3 length equals 15 residues. Trimming removed 2 bases from V and 0 bases from J, with 9 bases in between. CDR3 sequence: CASSFPGNSGNTIYF. The CDR3 DNA reads as TGTGCCAGCAGCTTCCCGGGGAACTCTGGAAACACCATATATTTT. Combining the CDR3 with reference TRBV5-4 and TRBJ1-3 gives the whole variable domain ETGVTQSPTHLIKTRGQQVTLRCSSQSGHNTVSWYQQALGQGPQFIFQYYREEENGRGNFPPRFSGLQFPNYSSELNVNALELDDSALYLCASSFPGNSGNTIYFGEGSWLTVV.

The gene calls are TRBV4-1 and TRBJ1-3; maybe TRBD1 (5 bases). This CDR3 has 17 amino acids. Trimming pared 0 bases from V and 3 bases from J, leaving 15 bases between. From germline, CDR1 is MGHRA and CDR2 YSYEKL. The CDR3 DNA follows: TGCGCCAGCAGCCAAGAAAGGCGGGGGAGCGATGGAAACACCATATATTTT. Amino acid sequence: CASSQERRGSDGNTIYF.

This clone was picked up a small number of times. The chain is built from TRBV7-3 and TRBJ1-2; no clear D gene. This CDR3 spans 15 amino acids. V was shortened by 2 bases and J by 3 bases, with 13 bases between the two germline ends. Germline V CDR1 and CDR2: SGHTA, FQGTGA. This chain's CDR3 is CASSLGAEPYYGYTF. In nucleotides, the CDR3 is TGTGCCAGCAGCTTAGGAGCAGAGCCCTACTATGGCTACACCTTC.

V gene TRBV6-2 or TRBV6-3 combines with J gene TRBJ2-1; 8 bases map to TRBD1. Germline CDR1 is MNHEY and CDR2 is SVGEGT. J lost 1 base, V lost 6 bases, and 8 bases had no gene match. The length of the CDR3 is 16 residues. This chain's CDR3 is CASRPDRGSSYNEQFF. Written as DNA, the CDR3 is TGTGCCAGCAGACCTGACAGGGGAAGTTCCTACAATGAGCAGTTCTTC.

This clone has only one observation. The V and J genes are TRBV15 and TRBJ1-2; TRBD1 agrees at 10 bases. Germline V gene lookup returns CDR1 LNHNV and CDR2 YYDKDF (reference sequence). The CDR3 has 14 amino acids. V trimming: 1 base; J trimming: 8 bases; junction bases outside the gene matches: 4. CDR3 DNA sequence: TGTGCCACCAGCAGAGGACAGGGGGCTGGAGGCTACACCTTC. This gives the protein CATSRGQGAGGYTF.

The rearrangement uses TRBV2 and TRBJ2-7, with TRBD1 matching 7 bases. CDR1 and CDR2 from the germline V gene are SNHLY and FYNNEI. The CDR3 sequence is 11 residues long. V lost 10 bases, J lost 3 bases, and 3 bases stayed unmatched. CDR3 DNA: TGTGCCATGGGACAGAGCTACGAGCAGTACTTC. Amino acid sequence: CAMGQSYEQYF.

This rearrangement joins TRBV2 to TRBJ2-3, with TRBD2 as a possible D gene (7 bases). The germline V and J ends were trimmed by 4 bases and 8 bases, with 22 bases remaining between them. The CDR3 contains 16 residues. CDR1 and CDR2 (germline): SNHLY, FYNNEI. The chain's CDR3 is CASSAEGVGGDITQYF. The CDR3 region has the DNA TGTGCCAGCAGTGCAGAGGGTGTGGGGGGGGACATTACGCAGTATTTT.

The gene calls are TRBV7-3 and TRBJ1-1, with no clear D. The CDR3 extends over 14 amino acids. CDR1 and CDR2 (germline): SGHTA, FQGTGA. Trimming removed 5 bases from V and 6 bases from J, with 16 bases in between. CDR3 coding DNA: TGTGCCAGCAGCCTTACTGGGCCCACGGCTGAAGCTTTCTTT. Its protein product is CASSLTGPTAEAFF.

The chain is built from TRBV11-1 and TRBJ1-6; 10 bases are shared with TRBD1. The length of the CDR3 is 16 residues. The germline V gene has CDR1 SGHAT and CDR2 FQDESV (reference sequence). Trimming cost V 5 bases and J 8 bases; bases outside gene matches: 9. In nucleotides, the CDR3 is TGTGCCAGCAGCACACGGGACAGGGGAAAAGATTCACCCCTCCACTTT. Translating gives CASSTRDRGKDSPLHF.

The chain couples TRBV4-1 to TRBJ1-2; unclear D gene. V gave up 4 bases and J gave up 4 bases, with 16 bases separating them. This CDR3 spans 15 amino acids. CDR1 and CDR2 from the germline V gene are MGHRA and YSYEKL. CDR3 region: CASSPRAGILYGYTF. DNA for the CDR3: TGCGCCAGCAGCCCTCGTGCGGGAATTCTCTATGGCTACACCTTC.

The rearrangement uses TRBV7-3 and TRBJ2-3; tentative D call: TRBD2 (6 bases). Germline V CDR1 and CDR2: SGHTA, FQGTGA. Between the trimmed V and J ends, which lost 10 bases and 3 bases, there was a span of 17 bases. This CDR3 is built from 14 residues. The CDR3 DNA is TGTGCCACCCCCCGGAGGGGTGGGACAGATACGCAGTATTTT. It specifies CATPRRGGTDTQYF. The whole variable domain, remainder taken from reference TRBV7-3 and TRBJ2-3, is GAGVSQTPSNKVTEKGKYVELRCDPISGHTALYWYRQSLGQGPEFLIYFQGTGAADDSGLPNDRFFAVRPEGSVSTLKIQRTERGDSAVYLCATPRRGGTDTQYFGPGTRLTVL.

V gene TRBV27 combines with J gene TRBJ2-3, with D possibly TRBD2 on 6 matching bases. Deletions cut 2 bases from V and 13 bases from J, with 19 bases between. Germline V gives CDR1 MNHEY, CDR2 SMNVEV (reference sequence). The CDR3 is made up of 14 amino acids. CDR3 sequence: CASSLRVGDTGEYF. The DNA for the CDR3 is TGTGCCAGCAGTTTAAGGGTTGGTGATACGGGGGAGTATTTT.

This clone was recorded once. The chain couples TRBV12-5 to TRBJ1-3; 10 positions agree with TRBD1. CDR1 and CDR2 from the germline V gene are LGHNT and FRNRAP. V lost 1 base, J lost 8 bases, and 5 bases stayed unmatched. The CDR3 has 15 amino acids. CDR3 in amino acids: CASGLGDRGQDTIYF. The CDR3 DNA follows: TGTGCTAGTGGTTTGGGAGACAGGGGGCAGGACACCATATATTTT.

This chain joins TRBV27 and TRBJ2-6; D not certain. The V gene lost 3 bases and the J gene lost 0 bases, with 9 bases spanning the gap. The V gene's germline CDR1 is MNHEY and CDR2 SMNVEV (reference sequence). The CDR3 spans 16 residues. CDR3 protein: CASSLGSTSGANVLTF. In DNA form, the CDR3 reads TGTGCCAGCAGTTTGGGCAGTACCTCTGGGGCCAACGTCCTGACTTTC. Together with reference TRBV27 and TRBJ2-6, the CDR3 gives the full variable domain: EAQVTQNPRYLITVTGKKLTVTCSQNMNHEYMSWYRQDPGLGLRQIYYSMNVEVTDKGDVPEGYKVSRKEKRNFPLILESPSPNQTSLYFCASSLGSTSGANVLTFGAGSRLTVL.

This clone was seen just once. This chain links TRBV7-3 with TRBJ1-1; 10 positions agree with TRBD1. Per germline, CDR1 SGHTA and CDR2 FQGTGA. The CDR3 runs to 15 residues. Germline trimming cut 6 bases from V and 1 base from J; bases unmatched to any gene: 5. The chain's CDR3 is CASRGTGDPNTEAFF. The CDR3 nucleotides read TGTGCCAGCAGGGGGACAGGGGACCCGAACACTGAAGCTTTCTTT.

CDR3 nucleotides: TGTGCCAGCAGGGGACAGGGGGCCGATGAGCAGTTCTTC. Amino acids: CASRGQGADEQFF. The chain couples TRBV2 to TRBJ2-1; 12 bases are a match to TRBD1. Unmatched junction bases numbered 2, after V lost 6 bases and J lost 8 bases. CDR3 size: 13 residues. Looked up from germline, CDR1 is SNHLY and CDR2 is FYNNEI.